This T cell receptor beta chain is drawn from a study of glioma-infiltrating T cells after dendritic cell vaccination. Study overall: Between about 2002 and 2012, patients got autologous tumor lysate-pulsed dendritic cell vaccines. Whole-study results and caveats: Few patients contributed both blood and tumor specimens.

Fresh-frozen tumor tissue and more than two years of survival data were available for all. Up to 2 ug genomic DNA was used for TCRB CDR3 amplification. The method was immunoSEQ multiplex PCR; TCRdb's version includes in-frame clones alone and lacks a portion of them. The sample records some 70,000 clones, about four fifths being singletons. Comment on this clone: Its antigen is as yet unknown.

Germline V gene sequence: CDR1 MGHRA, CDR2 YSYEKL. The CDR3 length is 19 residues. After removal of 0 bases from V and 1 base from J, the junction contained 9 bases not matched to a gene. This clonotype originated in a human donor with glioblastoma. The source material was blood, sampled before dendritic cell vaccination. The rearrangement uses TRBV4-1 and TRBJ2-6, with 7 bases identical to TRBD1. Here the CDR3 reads CASSQERTGSTSGANVLTF. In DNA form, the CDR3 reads TGCGCCAGCAGCCAAGAACGGACAGGTTCGACGTCTGGGGCCAACGTCCTGACTTTC.